These 19 T cell receptor beta chains were sequenced from one sample in a study of T cell responses to AZD1222 COVID-19 vaccine. The data were produced by immunoSEQ multiplex PCR, yet TCRdb's version contains in-frame clones alone and is incomplete. Among tens of thousands of clones listed, 88% were seen once. Here the sequenced sample was peripheral blood, taken 28 days after the second AZD1222 dose. The source of these receptors is an adult who received the AZD1222 COVID-19 vaccine.

V and J are TRBV5-5 and TRBJ2-7; D call uncertain. The CDR3 is made up of 13 amino acids. Germline assignment: CDR1 SGHKS and CDR2 YYEKEE (reference sequence). The V end was cut by 0 bases, the J end by 3 bases, with 7 bases between. The CDR3 loop is CASSLGRHYEQYF. The CDR3 DNA is TGTGCCAGCAGCTTGGGAAGGCACTACGAGCAGTACTTC.

This clone is a singleton in its sample. This chain's CDR3 is CASSLFGGRKSPLHF. The CDR3 coding sequence is TGTGCCAGCAGCTTATTCGGAGGGCGGAAATCACCCCTCCACTTT. This chain uses TRBV7-2 with TRBJ1-6; D is unclear. The CDR3 totals 15 residues. The V end lost 2 bases, the J end lost 10 bases, and 15 bases lay between the germline ends. The germline gives CDR1 SGHTA, CDR2 FQGNSA.

The rearrangement uses TRBV27 and TRBJ1-5, with a weak D call TRBD1 (6 bases). Germline V gene lookup returns CDR1 MNHEY and CDR2 SMNVEV (reference sequence). The V and J ends lost 4 bases and 0 bases respectively, with 10 bases between them. This CDR3 contains 15 residues. The CDR3 here is CASSSTGLSNQPQHF. As DNA, the CDR3 is TGTGCCAGCAGTTCGACAGGTCTTAGCAATCAGCCCCAGCATTTT.

This clone occurred a few times. This chain joins TRBV19 and TRBJ2-1, with 12 nucleotides matching TRBD2. This CDR3 comprises 18 residues. Looked up from germline, CDR1 is LNHDA and CDR2 is SQIVND (reference sequence). Trimming at V came to 6 bases and at J to 2 bases, leaving 11 bases not matched to a gene. CDR3 sequence (DNA): TGTGCCAGTAGGAAGACTAGCGGGAGAATGTCAGCCTACAATGAGCAGTTCTTC. Translation: CASRKTSGRMSAYNEQFF.

The V and J genes are TRBV28 and TRBJ1-2; D remains ambiguous. The germline gives CDR1 MDHEN, CDR2 SYDVKM. V lost 4 bases, J lost 4 bases, and 13 bases lay in between. The CDR3 runs 14 residues. The CDR3, as DNA: TGTGCCAGCAGTTCCGCCGACATCCTCTATGGCTACACCTTC. As protein: CASSSADILYGYTF.

The chain combines TRBV3-1 (or the pseudogene TRBV3-2) with TRBJ2-5; tentatively, D is TRBD1 (6 bases). V lost 1 base, J lost 5 bases, and 14 bases lay in between. This CDR3 spans 15 amino acids. Germline CDR1 is LGHDT and CDR2 is YNNKEL (reference sequence). In nucleotides, the CDR3 is TGTGCCAGCAGCCAAGGGGGGCAGGGCGGGGAGACCCAGTACTTC. Translation gives CASSQGGQGGETQYF.

This rearrangement joins TRBV5-1 to TRBJ2-7; possibly TRBD1 for D (6 bases). This CDR3 has 14 amino acids. The V gene lost 4 bases and the J gene lost 0 bases, with 11 bases spanning the gap. Germline-derived CDR1 and CDR2 are SGHRS and YFSETQ. The CDR3 DNA reads TGCGCCAGCAGCCCTGGACAGAGCTCCTACGAGCAGTACTTC. It encodes CASSPGQSSYEQYF.

CDR3 DNA: TGTGCCAGCAGCTTTGGGCGGGAGTTGGTTGAGCAGTTCTTC. It is translated as CASSFGRELVEQFF. The chain couples TRBV13 to TRBJ2-1; 7 nucleotides match TRBD2. This CDR3 contains 14 residues. From germline, CDR1 is PRHDT and CDR2 FYEKMQ (reference sequence). The ends lost 3 bases at V and 9 bases at J; junction bases unmatched: 8.

This chain links TRBV11-2 with TRBJ2-7, with D perhaps assigned TRBD1 or TRBD2 (5 bases each). CDR1 SGHAT and CDR2 FQNNGV come from the germline V gene. Trimming left V 4 bases short and J 2 bases short, with 12 bases between. The CDR3 consists of 14 residues. The CDR3 DNA follows: TGTGCCAGCAGCTCTGGGGACCTTGCCTACGAGCAGTACTTC. It codes for CASSSGDLAYEQYF.

This clone was counted once. The chain has TRBV23-1 and TRBJ2-7, with 8 bases aligning to TRBD1. TRBV23-1 falls under the ORF class, with uncertain function. Losses at the gene ends were 3 bases for V and 5 bases for J; bases not matched to a gene: 9. The CDR3 covers 15 residues. CDR3 nucleotide sequence: TGCGCCAGCAGTCAGGGGGACAGGAAACTCCACGAGCAGTACTTC. Its translation: CASSQGDRKLHEQYF.

The chain has TRBV6-5 and TRBJ2-2; D not certain. V lost 4 bases and J lost 8, with 20 bases in between. Per the germline V gene, CDR1 is MNHEY and CDR2 is SVGAGI. This CDR3 has 16 residues. The chain's CDR3 is CASSSLRSDHRGELFF. The CDR3 DNA reads as TGTGCCAGCAGTTCCCTTAGGTCAGACCACCGAGGGGAGCTGTTTTTT.

The V gene is TRBV27, the J gene TRBJ2-3; D tentatively fits TRBD1 or TRBD2 (5 bases each). Germline loops: CDR1 MNHEY, CDR2 SMNVEV (reference sequence). Trimming removed 0 bases from V and 1 base from J, with 11 bases in between. The CDR3 runs 16 residues. The CDR3 DNA reads TGTGCCAGCAGTTTATCTCTGAGGGGCCGCACAGATACGCAGTATTTT. This translates into CASSLSLRGRTDTQYF.

The chain carries TRBV15 and TRBJ1-2; the D is unclear. Germline-derived CDR1 and CDR2 are LNHNV and YYDKDF (reference sequence). V was shortened by 0 bases and J by 8 bases, with 16 bases between the two germline ends. CDR3 length equals 15 residues. The CDR3 loop is CATSRDRALREGYTF. The CDR3 bases are TGTGCCACCAGCAGAGATCGGGCACTCCGGGAGGGCTACACCTTC.

This rearrangement joins TRBV7-9 to TRBJ2-5, with TRBD2 matching over 8 bases. The trim removed 3 bases at V and 1 base at J, leaving 10 bases unmatched. This CDR3 has 17 residues. Germline V gene lookup returns CDR1 SEHNR and CDR2 FQNEAQ (reference sequence). CDR3 residues: CASSLLGRGASQETQYF. CDR3 nucleotides: TGTGCCAGCAGCTTGCTCGGGAGGGGGGCCTCCCAAGAGACCCAGTACTTC.

The V gene is TRBV2, the J gene TRBJ2-7; the match to TRBD1 covers 7 bases. The CDR3 has 13 residues. The V and J ends lost 7 bases and 2 bases, in that order; junction bases with no gene match: 5. CDR1 SNHLY and CDR2 FYNNEI come from the germline V gene. CDR3 DNA: TGTGCCAGCACCTTAGGGGGCCCCTACGAGCAGTACTTC. As protein: CASTLGGPYEQYF. Looking up the rest from reference TRBV2 and TRBJ2-7 gives the full variable domain: EPEVTQTPSHQVTQMGQEVILRCVPISNHLYFYWYRQILGQKVEFLVSFYNNEISEKSEIFDDQFSVERPDGSNFTLKIRSTKLEDSAMYFCASTLGGPYEQYFGPGTRLTVT.

The chain has TRBV3-1 (or the pseudogene TRBV3-2) and TRBJ2-1; no clear D. The CDR3 spans 14 residues. Germline V gene sequence: CDR1 LGHDT, CDR2 YNNKEL (reference sequence). V lost 2 bases to trimming and J lost 7 bases, with 12 bases between them. DNA of the CDR3: TGTGCCAGCAGCCAACCCCCAACCCGAAATGAGCAGTTCTTC. Protein product: CASSQPPTRNEQFF.

This clone was picked up a small number of times. This chain uses TRBV3-1 (or the pseudogene TRBV3-2) with TRBJ1-3; D remains unclear. CDR3 length: 13 residues. V was cut by 2 bases and J by 7 bases, with 9 bases left in between. From germline, CDR1 is LGHDT and CDR2 YNNKEL (reference sequence). CDR3 in DNA: TGTGCCAGCAGCCAACAAGCTTTCAACACCATATATTTT. Translating it yields CASSQQAFNTIYF.

This chain uses TRBV2 with TRBJ1-3, with D possibly being TRBD1 (6 bases). V lost 6 bases, J lost 4 bases, and 16 bases lay in between. The CDR3 contains 15 residues. The germline gives CDR1 SNHLY, CDR2 FYNNEI. The CDR3 sequence: CASRVEQGVGNTIYF. For the CDR3, the DNA is TGTGCCAGCAGAGTTGAACAGGGAGTCGGAAACACCATATATTTT.

The rearrangement links TRBV5-4 to TRBJ1-1, with D perhaps matching TRBD1 (6 bases). CDR1 and CDR2 from the germline V gene are SGHNT and YYREEE (reference sequence). The CDR3 sequence is 17 residues long. Trimming removed 3 bases at V and 1 base at J, with 19 bases between. CDR3 loop: CASSSRTNGGQNTEAFF. The CDR3 DNA reads TGTGCCAGCAGCTCCCGCACGAATGGGGGCCAGAACACTGAAGCTTTCTTT. Full variable domain (rest looked up from reference TRBV5-4 and TRBJ1-1): ETGVTQSPTHLIKTRGQQVTLRCSSQSGHNTVSWYQQALGQGPQFIFQYYREEENGRGNFPPRFSGLQFPNYSSELNVNALELDDSALYLCASSSRTNGGQNTEAFFGQGTRLTVV.